This T cell receptor (beta chain) was found in a study of Graves' ophthalmopathy and Graves' hyperthyroidism. Overall study results and limits: Most expanded thyroid clonotypes above 0.001 frequency also appeared in blood.

The CDR3 length is 16 residues. V was clipped by 2 bases and J by 3 bases; unmatched bases: 6. Germline V gene data show CDR1 as ENHRY and CDR2 as SYGVKD. Notes on this clonotype: Antigen unknown.

RNA transcripts were the template, and TCR beta CDR3 regions were amplified from them. Scientists carried out first-round RT-PCR using HTBI primers and then a second-round multiplex PCR. From the multiplex PCR reads, TCRdb called clonotypes with MiXCR, one entry per CDR3 protein. The sample contains about 1.2 million distinct CDR3 sequences, 35% to 45% of which appear only once. The receptor comes from an adult man with Graves' hyperthyroidism. The specimen sequenced was peripheral blood or thyroid tissue (not recorded which). The gene calls are TRBV10-3 and TRBJ1-5, with 8 bases matching TRBD1. The CDR3 protein is CAISERAGGLNQPQHF. The CDR3 DNA sequence: TGTGCCATCAGTGAGAGGGCAGGGGGCCTCAATCAGCCCCAGCATTTT.